The clone carrying this T cell receptor (beta chain) was recorded a few times. The target antigen is unknown. The sample originates from a study of T cells in Graves' hyperthyroidism and ophthalmopathy. General study results and limits: Ophthalmopathy prediction by the model preceded onset by a median about 6 months.

Those patients with uncontrolled infection, other autoimmune disease, pregnancy or lactation were excluded. Clinical symptoms, serum thyroxine, TRAb, thyroid ultrasound and orbital computed tomography established diagnosis. Fresh peripheral blood, roughly 9.3 ml, was the source of the PBMCs. The TCR beta CDR3 regions underwent amplification using RNA transcripts as the source. Carried out on the TCR CDR3, a first-round RT-PCR used the HTBI primer set. One entry per CDR3 protein results from TCRdb running MiXCR on the multiplex PCR reads. The sample lists around 690,000 distinct CDR3 sequences, 17% occurring once. V dropped 3 bases and J dropped 0; count of bases not matched to a gene: 3. CDR3 length equals 14 residues. CDR1 is DFQATT and CDR2 is SNEGSKA in the germline V gene (reference sequence).

The chain uses TRBV20-1 and TRBJ2-7; 9 nucleotides match TRBD2. The sequenced sample consisted of blood. The receptor's source is a man between 50 and 59 years old with Graves' hyperthyroidism. CDR3 loop: CSARTSGSSYEQYF. In DNA form, the CDR3 reads TGCAGTGCTAGGACTAGCGGTAGCTCCTACGAGCAGTACTTC.